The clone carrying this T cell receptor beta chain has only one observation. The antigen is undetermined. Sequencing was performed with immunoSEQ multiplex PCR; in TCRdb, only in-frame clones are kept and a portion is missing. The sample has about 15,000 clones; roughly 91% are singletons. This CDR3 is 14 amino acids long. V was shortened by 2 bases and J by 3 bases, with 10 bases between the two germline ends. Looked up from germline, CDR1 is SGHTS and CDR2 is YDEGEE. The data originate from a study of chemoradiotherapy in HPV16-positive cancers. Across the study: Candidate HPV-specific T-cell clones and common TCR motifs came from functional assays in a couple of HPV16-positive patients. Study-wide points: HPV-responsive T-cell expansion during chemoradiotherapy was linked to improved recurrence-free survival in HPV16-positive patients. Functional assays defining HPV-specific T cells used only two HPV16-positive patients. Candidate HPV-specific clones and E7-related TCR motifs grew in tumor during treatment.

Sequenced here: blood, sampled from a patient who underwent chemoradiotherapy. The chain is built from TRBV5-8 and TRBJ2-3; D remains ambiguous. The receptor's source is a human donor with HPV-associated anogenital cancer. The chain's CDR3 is CASSFRRVTDTQYF. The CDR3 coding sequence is TGTGCCAGCAGCTTTCGAAGGGTTACAGATACGCAGTATTTT. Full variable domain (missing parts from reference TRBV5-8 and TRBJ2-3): EAGVTQSPTHLIKTRGQQATLRCSPISGHTSVYWYQQALGLGLQFLLWYDEGEERNRGNFPPRFSGRQFPNYSSELNVNALELEDSALYLCASSFRRVTDTQYFGPGTRLTVL.